This T cell receptor beta chain was recorded in a study of T-cell reconstitution after alpha-beta-depleted transplantation in children (dated by TCRdb to 2015 to 2016). Background on the whole study: Using TCR repertoire profiling, the study quantitatively followed how T-cell immune reconstitution unfolded in children after TCRalphabeta/CD19-depleted allogeneic hematopoietic cell transplantation.

Of note for this clonotype: The specificity of this receptor is unknown. No qualities accompany the bases; no much larger clone lies one base away.

The method behind the library was PCR. The listed sequencing device is Illumina HiSeq 2500. TCR libraries were prepared with molecular barcoding, using unique molecular identifiers to normalize TCRbeta repertoire quantification. TCRdb reran the public reads through fastp at Q25 and MiXCR, keeping productive beta chains. Identical CDR3 proteins give one entry, which carries the most common genes and DNA. The sample table records about 22,000 distinct CDR3 sequences; approximately 10% of these occur just once. The ten largest clones add up to around a quarter of the sample. Its CDR3 holds 16 amino acids, cysteine through phenylalanine. Of all the DNA, just the CDR3 is kept, 48 bases in frame from base 1. The germline V gene encodes CDR1 MRHNA and CDR2 SNTAGT. Trimming takes 6 bases from V and 3 bases from J, and the germline ends sit 19 bases apart.

The sequence derives from a human donor who donated a stem cell graft to a child with chronic granulomatous disease. The receptor chain draws on TRBV6-4 and TRBJ2-3, with TRBD2 as a weak D call on 7 bases. This sample comprised PBMCs from the stem cell graft donor, obtained from the stem cell graft. The bases are TGTGCCAGCAGGGGGGGGGGGCGCTTTAGAACAGATACGCAGTATTTT. Its protein reads: CASRGGGRFRTDTQYF.